This entry is about one T cell receptor (beta chain). This entry comes from a study of blood T cell repertoires in COVID-19. About the research overall: PBMCs, B-cell-depleted T cells, or T cells were the source of the cDNA or gDNA that made up the material.

The germline V gene has CDR1 LGHDT and CDR2 YNNKEL (reference sequence). The CDR3 runs to 12 residues. Between the trimmed V and J ends, which lost 4 bases and 4 bases, there was a span of 5 bases. In the original processing: It was from reference gene primer amplification that nucleated cell counts were estimated. The protocol was immunoSEQ multiplex PCR, while the TCRdb copy is restricted to in-frame clones and leaves out a portion. V, J and clone size derive from that table, while D and trimming were established from the DNA sequence. The sample shows about 70,000 clones, approximately 80% of them seen only once.

This TCR was sampled from a woman aged 65 to 85 with acute or convalescent COVID-19. Input material: peripheral blood. The chain couples TRBV3-1 (or the pseudogene TRBV3-2) to TRBJ1-5, with D unclear. This chain's CDR3 is CASSLLNQPQHF. The CDR3 DNA sequence: TGTGCCAGCAGCCTTCTAAATCAGCCCCAGCATTTT.